The present T cell receptor (beta chain) was sequenced within a study of cytomegalovirus exposure and HLA in healthy donors. With 60 Vbeta and 13 Jbeta primers, the PCR was carried out. Clones were sequenced by immunoSEQ multiplex PCR, and TCRdb holds only the in-frame ones, with some missing. The sample lists about 89,000 clones; around four fifths were seen once. On this clone: The target antigen is unknown.

From germline, CDR1 is SGHVS and CDR2 FNYEAQ. The ends were cut back, 3 bases at V and 0 bases at J, with 15 bases in the middle. There are 17 residues in the CDR3. Study-level results: Later analysis identified a missense DCLRE1C variant that was linked to TCR beta V- and J-gene trimming. Among TCR sequences, most were rare, though some public TCRs appeared in many donors.

The TCR originated in a female donor in good health and CMV-seropositive. The chain recombines TRBV7-6 with TRBJ2-1; a possible D gene is TRBD1 (7 bases). Input material: PBMCs. This chain's CDR3 is CASSFYLRDSSYNEQFF. The DNA of the CDR3 is TGTGCCAGCAGCTTTTACTTGCGGGACAGCTCCTACAATGAGCAGTTCTTC.